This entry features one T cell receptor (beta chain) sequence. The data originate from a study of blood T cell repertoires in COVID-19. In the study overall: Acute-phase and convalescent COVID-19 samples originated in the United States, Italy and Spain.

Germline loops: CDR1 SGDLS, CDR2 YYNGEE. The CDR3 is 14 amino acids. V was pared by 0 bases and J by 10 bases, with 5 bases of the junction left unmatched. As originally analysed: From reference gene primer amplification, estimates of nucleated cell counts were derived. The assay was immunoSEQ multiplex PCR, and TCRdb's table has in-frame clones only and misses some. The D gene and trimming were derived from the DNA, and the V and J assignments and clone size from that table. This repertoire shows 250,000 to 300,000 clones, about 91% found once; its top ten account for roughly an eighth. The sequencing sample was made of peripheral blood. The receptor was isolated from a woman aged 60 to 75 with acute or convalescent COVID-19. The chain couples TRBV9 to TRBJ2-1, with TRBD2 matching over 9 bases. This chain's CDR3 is CASSVVLAGGEQFF. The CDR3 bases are TGTGCCAGCAGCGTAGTACTAGCGGGTGGGGAGCAGTTCTTC.